Following are 15 T cell receptor beta chains from one sample sequenced in a study of T cell clonality in common variable immunodeficiency. Whole-study findings and limits: Reportedly, TCR beta sequences from common variable immunodeficiency showed fewer deletions and N-nucleotide insertions.

Antigens of these TCRs are unknown. Some clones are missing from TCRdb's copy, which holds only in-frame ones; the method was immunoSEQ multiplex PCR. The specimen gives around 32,000 clones without singletons; the ten biggest hold 4.5% to 6%. The sample taken for sequencing was peripheral blood mononuclear cells. These receptor sequences come from a human donor with common variable immunodeficiency.

Details on this clone: The sequenced fragment ends 3 residues before the CDR3 boundary, so the rest is inferred from the germline J gene. This chain joins TRBV6-2 or TRBV6-3 and TRBJ1-4, with 9 bases that match TRBD1. The CDR3 consists of 14 residues. Germline assignment: CDR1 MNHEY and CDR2 SVGEGT. The V gene end was trimmed by 8 bases and the J gene end by 8 bases; junction bases not matched to a gene: 9. The CDR3 loop reads CASSKGQGNEKLFF. Partial CDR3 DNA: TGTGCCAGCTCGAAGGGACAGGGAAACGAAAAA.

This clone occurred a few times. The read comes to an end 3 residues before the CDR3 does, leaving the germline J gene to fill in the end. The V call is TRBV19, the J call TRBJ1-2; 11 bases align to TRBD1. This CDR3 is built from 15 residues. Looked up from germline, CDR1 is LNHDA and CDR2 is SQIVND (reference sequence). J gave up 4 bases and V 3 bases, and 4 bases lay outside the gene matches. Partial CDR3 DNA: TGTGCCAGTAGTATGGACAGGGGGCTTAGCTATGGC. This translates into CASSMDRGLSYG. The complete CDR3 sequence is CASSMDRGLSYGYTF.

About this clone: Read coverage stops 3 residues before the CDR3 terminus; the germline J gene supplies the remainder. This rearrangement joins TRBV7-2 to TRBJ2-7; 8 nucleotides agree with TRBD1. Per germline, CDR1 SGHTA and CDR2 FQGNSA. This CDR3 spans 12 amino acids. Germline trimming cut 5 bases from V and 5 bases from J; bases unmatched to any gene: 2. CDR3 residues: CASSLDRDEQYF. The CDR3 DNA, read in part, is TGTGCCAGCAGCCTGGACAGGGACGAG. The variable domain in full, completed from reference TRBV7-2 and TRBJ2-7, reads GAGVSQSPSNKVTEKGKDVELRCDPISGHTALYWYRQSLGQGLEFLIYFQGNSAPDKSGLPSDRFSAERTGGSVSTLTIQRTQQEDSAVYLCASSLDRDEQYFGPGTRLTVT.

This clone was seen a few times. This chain's CDR3 is CASSIERSGGNGDYGYTF. Partial CDR3 DNA: TGTGCCAGTAGTATAGAGAGAAGCGGAGGGAATGGTGACTATGGC. This chain joins TRBV19 and TRBJ1-2, with D unresolved. Read coverage stops 3 residues before the CDR3 terminus; the germline J gene supplies the remainder. The CDR3 consists of 18 residues. V lost 0 bases, J lost 3 bases, and 20 bases lay in between. CDR1 is LNHDA and CDR2 is SQIVND in the germline V gene (reference sequence).

Regarding this clone: The DNA ends 3 residues before the CDR3 does, and the rest of the CDR3 is filled in from the germline J gene. The chain combines TRBV5-1 with TRBJ2-1; D remains unclear. Germline values: CDR1 SGHRS, CDR2 YFSETQ. Trimming removed 0 bases at V and 4 bases at J, with 11 bases between. This CDR3 contains 15 residues. The CDR3 sequence is CASSLGAISYNEQFF. The part of the CDR3 DNA that was read is TGCGCCAGCAGCTTGGGGGCGATTTCTTACAATGAG.

To note about this clone: The read halts 3 residues ahead of the CDR3 end, with the missing end drawn from the germline J gene. The chain carries TRBV19 and TRBJ1-5; the match to TRBD1 covers 9 bases. The germline V gene encodes CDR1 LNHDA and CDR2 SQIVND (reference sequence). The CDR3 has 14 residues. CDR3 bases read: TGTGCCAGTAGTATCTTCCGGGACAGGGTCCCC. It is translated as CASSIFRDRVP. The entire CDR3 protein reads CASSIFRDRVPQHF.

This clone was picked up a small number of times. The read finishes 3 residues shy of the CDR3 end, and the germline J gene is used to complete it. The chain has TRBV7-3 and TRBJ1-1; no clear D. V dropped 2 bases and J dropped 1 base, with 8 bases sitting between them. CDR3 size: 14 residues. Germline lookup yields CDR1 SGHTA and CDR2 FQGTGA. This chain's CDR3 is CASSLLPGNTEAFF. The DNA read from the CDR3 is TGTGCCAGCAGCTTACTCCCCGGGAACACTGAA.

This clone was seen a few times. The read halts 3 residues ahead of the CDR3 end, with the missing end drawn from the germline J gene. The V call is TRBV7-6, the J call TRBJ2-3, with D hard to call. CDR1 is SGHVS and CDR2 is FNYEAQ in the germline V gene. The CDR3 loop spans 14 amino acids. V was shortened by 5 bases and J by 2 bases, with 11 bases between the two germline ends. The DNA read from the CDR3 is TGTGCCAGCAGCCGCGGTTCCCTCACAGATACG. This codes for CASSRGSLTDT. The complete CDR3 sequence is CASSRGSLTDTQYF.

With regard to this clone: The read ends 3 residues before the CDR3 terminus; that terminus is restored from the germline J gene. V and J are TRBV7-2 and TRBJ2-5; D unresolved. The germline V gene has CDR1 SGHTA and CDR2 FQGNSA. The CDR3 has 14 residues. Trimming cost V 1 base and J 5 bases, with 11 bases left between them. Partial CDR3 DNA: TGTGCCAGCAGCTTAGTAAGCGAGCAGGAGACC. It is translated as CASSLVSEQET. The CDR3 in its entirety is CASSLVSEQETQYF.

To note about this clone: The read ends 3 residues early relative to the CDR3; the germline J gene fills the gap. The chain couples TRBV2 to TRBJ1-5, with a tentative D call TRBD1 (5 bases). The CDR3 covers 15 residues. CDR1 is SNHLY, CDR2 FYNNEI, per germline. V was pared by 6 bases and J by 1 base, with 13 bases between. CDR3 in amino acids: CASSYRGVSNQPQHF. CDR3 DNA, as far as it was read: TGTGCCAGCAGCTACCGGGGGGTGAGCAATCAGCCC.

CDR3: CASRGSGVGYEQYF. The CDR3 bases that were read are TGCGCCAGCAGGGGTAGCGGGGTTGGGTACGAG. The rearrangement links TRBV10-2 to TRBJ2-7, with 8 bases identical to TRBD2. The read finishes 3 residues shy of the CDR3 end, and the germline J gene is used to complete it. Germline V CDR1 and CDR2: WSHSY, SAAADI. The CDR3 sequence is 14 residues long. The V and J ends lost 6 bases and 4 bases, in that order; junction bases with no gene match: 8.

As for this clone: The CDR3 end lies 3 residues beyond the end of the read and is filled in from the germline J gene. The chain uses TRBV20-1 and TRBJ2-1; D may be TRBD2 (5 bases). This CDR3 contains 14 residues. Trimming removed 3 bases at V and 5 bases at J, with 14 bases between. In germline, CDR1 is DFQATT, CDR2 SNEGSKA (reference sequence). CDR3 loop: CSASPGVGHNEQFF. The covered CDR3 bases are TGCAGTGCTAGTCCCGGGGTCGGGCACAATGAG.

This clone has just a few counts. The read ends 3 residues early relative to the CDR3; the germline J gene fills the gap. V gene TRBV19 combines with J gene TRBJ1-2; 7 bases match TRBD1. Trimming took 4 bases from V and 5 from J; bases not matched to a gene: 4. In germline, CDR1 is LNHDA, CDR2 SQIVND (reference sequence). CDR3 length: 13 residues. The covered CDR3 bases are TGTGCCAGTAGTACGGACAGGAGATATGGC. It encodes CASSTDRRYG. The whole CDR3 is CASSTDRRYGYTF.

The table lists this clone with a few counts. The covered CDR3 bases are TGTGCCAGTCAGGGGGCGCGATCGGCGGGGGCCAACGTC. Amino acid sequence: CASQGARSAGANV. The complete CDR3 reads CASQGARSAGANVLTF. The genes are TRBV2 and TRBJ2-6, with 8 bases aligning to TRBD1. Sequencing ends 3 residues short of the CDR3 end; the germline J gene provides the rest. This CDR3 is built from 16 residues. Germline V gene lookup returns CDR1 SNHLY and CDR2 FYNNEI. V was clipped by 9 bases and J by 4 bases; unmatched bases: 11.

This clone was seen repeatedly, ten times or more. The sequence runs out 3 residues before the end of the CDR3; the remainder is reconstructed from the germline J gene. This chain connects TRBV5-1 to TRBJ1-4; 8 bases match TRBD1. The CDR3 extends over 15 amino acids. Unmatched junction bases numbered 4, after V lost 0 bases and J lost 6 bases. CDR1 is SGHRS and CDR2 is YFSETQ in the germline V gene. The part of the CDR3 DNA that was read is TGCGCCAGCAGCTTGGCGGCAGGGGGCCATGAAAAA. This sequence encodes CASSLAAGGHEK. The whole CDR3 protein reads CASSLAAGGHEKLFF.